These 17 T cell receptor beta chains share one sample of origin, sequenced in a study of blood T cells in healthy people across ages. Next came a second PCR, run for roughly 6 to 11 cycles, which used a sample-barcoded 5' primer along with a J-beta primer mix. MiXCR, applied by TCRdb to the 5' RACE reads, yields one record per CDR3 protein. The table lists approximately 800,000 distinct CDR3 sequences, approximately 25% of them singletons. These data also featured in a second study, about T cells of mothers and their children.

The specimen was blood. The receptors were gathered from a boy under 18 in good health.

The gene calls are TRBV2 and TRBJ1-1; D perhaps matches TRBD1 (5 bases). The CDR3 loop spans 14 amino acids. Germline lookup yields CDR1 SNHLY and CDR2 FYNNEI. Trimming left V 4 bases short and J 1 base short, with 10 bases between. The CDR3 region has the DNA TGTGCCAGCAGTGTGATACAGGCGAACACTGAAGCTTTCTTT. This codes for CASSVIQANTEAFF.

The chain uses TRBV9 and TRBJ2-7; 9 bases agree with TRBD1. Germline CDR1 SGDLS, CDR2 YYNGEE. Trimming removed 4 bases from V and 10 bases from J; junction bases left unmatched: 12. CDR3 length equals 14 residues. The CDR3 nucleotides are TGTGCCAGCAGCCCCCAAGACAGGGGGACAGTCCAGTACTTC. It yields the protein CASSPQDRGTVQYF.

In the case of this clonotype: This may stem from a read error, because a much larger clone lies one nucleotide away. The CDR3 bases are TGTGCCAGCAGCTTGACTAGCGGGGGCTACAATGAGCAGCTCTTC. Protein sequence: CASSLTSGGYNEQLF. The J gene is TRBJ2-1, the V gene TRBV7-8, with TRBD2 matching 12 bases. This CDR3 spans 15 amino acids. Germline assignment: CDR1 SGHVS and CDR2 FQNEAQ.

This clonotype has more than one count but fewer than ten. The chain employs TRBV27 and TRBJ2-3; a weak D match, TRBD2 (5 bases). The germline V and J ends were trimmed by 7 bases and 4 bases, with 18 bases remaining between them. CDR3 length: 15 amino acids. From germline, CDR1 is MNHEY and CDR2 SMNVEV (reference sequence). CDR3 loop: CASTPRADYPDTQYF. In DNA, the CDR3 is TGTGCCAGCACCCCGAGGGCGGATTATCCAGATACGCAGTATTTT.

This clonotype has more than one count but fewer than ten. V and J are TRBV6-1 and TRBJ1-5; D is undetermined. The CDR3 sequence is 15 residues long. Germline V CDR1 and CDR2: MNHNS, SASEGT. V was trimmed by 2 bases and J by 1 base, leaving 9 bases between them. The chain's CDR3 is CASSELEGSNQPQHF. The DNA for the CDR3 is TGTGCCAGCAGTGAATTAGAGGGAAGCAATCAGCCCCAGCATTTT.

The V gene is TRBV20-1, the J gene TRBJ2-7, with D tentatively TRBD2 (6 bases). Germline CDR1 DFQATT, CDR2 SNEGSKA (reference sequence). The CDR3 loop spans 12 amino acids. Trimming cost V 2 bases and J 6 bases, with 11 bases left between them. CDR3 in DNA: TGCAGTGCTAGACTAGCGAGAGGCGAGCAGTACTTC. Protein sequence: CSARLARGEQYF.

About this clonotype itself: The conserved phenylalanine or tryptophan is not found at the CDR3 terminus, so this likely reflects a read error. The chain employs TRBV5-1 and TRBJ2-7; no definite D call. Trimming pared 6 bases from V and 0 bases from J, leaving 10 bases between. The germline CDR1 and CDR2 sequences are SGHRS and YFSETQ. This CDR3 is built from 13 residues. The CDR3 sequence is CASNGGSSYEQYS. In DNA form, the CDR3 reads TGCGCCAGCAACGGCGGCTCCTCCTACGAGCAGTACTCC.

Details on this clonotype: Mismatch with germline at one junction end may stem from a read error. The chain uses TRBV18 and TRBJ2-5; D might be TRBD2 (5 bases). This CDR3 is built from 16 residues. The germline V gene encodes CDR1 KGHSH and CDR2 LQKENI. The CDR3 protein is CASSPRQSATGETQYF. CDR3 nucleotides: TGTGCCAGCTCCCCACGTCAGAGCGCCACGGGGGAGACCCAGTACTTC.

For the CDR3, the DNA is TGTGCCAGCAGCCACGAGACAGGGGGCGTAACTGAAGCTTTCTTT. Translated, it gives CASSHETGGVTEAFF. The chain joins TRBV14 to TRBJ1-1; 10 bases line up with TRBD1. V shed 3 bases and J 5 bases; nucleotides not matched to a gene: 6. Germline-derived CDR1 and CDR2 are SGHDN and FVKESK. This CDR3 contains 15 residues.

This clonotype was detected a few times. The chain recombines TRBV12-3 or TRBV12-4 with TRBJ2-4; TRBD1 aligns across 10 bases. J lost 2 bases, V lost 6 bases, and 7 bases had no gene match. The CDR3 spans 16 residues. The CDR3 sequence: CASSPGTGVTKNIQYF. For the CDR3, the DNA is TGTGCCAGCAGCCCTGGGACAGGGGTTACCAAAAACATTCAGTACTTC.

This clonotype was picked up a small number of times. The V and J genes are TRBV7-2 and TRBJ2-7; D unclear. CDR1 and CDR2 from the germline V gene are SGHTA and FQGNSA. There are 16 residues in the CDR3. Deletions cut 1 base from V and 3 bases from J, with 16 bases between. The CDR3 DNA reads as TGTGCCAGCAGCTTAGGGGATGACTCGCTTTTCTACGAGCAGTACTTC. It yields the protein CASSLGDDSLFYEQYF. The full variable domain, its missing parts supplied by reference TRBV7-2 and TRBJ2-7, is GAGVSQSPSNKVTEKGKDVELRCDPISGHTALYWYRQSLGQGLEFLIYFQGNSAPDKSGLPSDRFSAERTGGSVSTLTIQRTQQEDSAVYLCASSLGDDSLFYEQYFGPGTRLTVT.

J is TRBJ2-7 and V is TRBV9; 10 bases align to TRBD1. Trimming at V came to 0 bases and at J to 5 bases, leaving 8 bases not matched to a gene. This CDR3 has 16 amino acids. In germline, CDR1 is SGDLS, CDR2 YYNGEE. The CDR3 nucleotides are TGTGCCAGCAGCGTAGGTCAGGGGACAGGGGTTCACGAGCAGTACTTC. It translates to CASSVGQGTGVHEQYF.

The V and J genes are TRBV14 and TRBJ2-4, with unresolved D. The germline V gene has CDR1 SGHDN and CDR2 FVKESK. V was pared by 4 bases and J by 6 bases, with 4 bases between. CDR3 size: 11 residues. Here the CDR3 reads CASSRGNIQYF. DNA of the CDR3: TGTGCCAGCAGCCGGGGAAACATTCAGTACTTC.

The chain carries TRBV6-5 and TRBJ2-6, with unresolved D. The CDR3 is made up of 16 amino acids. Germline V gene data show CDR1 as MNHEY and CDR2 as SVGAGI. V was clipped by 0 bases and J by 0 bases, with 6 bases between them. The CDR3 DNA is TGTGCCAGCAGTTACTCGTTGGTCTCTGGGGCCAACGTCCTGACTTTC. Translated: CASSYSLVSGANVLTF.

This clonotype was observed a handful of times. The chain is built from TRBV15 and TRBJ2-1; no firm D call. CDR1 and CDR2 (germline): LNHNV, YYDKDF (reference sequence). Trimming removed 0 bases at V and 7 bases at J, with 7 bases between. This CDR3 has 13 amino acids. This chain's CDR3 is CATSRDELNEQFF. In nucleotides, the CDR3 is TGTGCCACCAGCAGAGACGAGTTGAATGAGCAGTTCTTC.

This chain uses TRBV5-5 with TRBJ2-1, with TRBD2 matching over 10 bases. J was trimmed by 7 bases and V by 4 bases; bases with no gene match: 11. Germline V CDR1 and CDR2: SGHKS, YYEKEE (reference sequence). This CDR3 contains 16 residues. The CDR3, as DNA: TGTGCCAGCAGCCCCCCGGCTCTAGCGGGAGAAAATGAGCAGTTCTTC. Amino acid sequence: CASSPPALAGENEQFF.

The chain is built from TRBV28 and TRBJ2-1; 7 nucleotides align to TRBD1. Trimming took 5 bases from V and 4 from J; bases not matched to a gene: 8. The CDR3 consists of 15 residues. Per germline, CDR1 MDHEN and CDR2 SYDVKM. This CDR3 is CASSTDRVDYNEQFF. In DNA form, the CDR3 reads TGTGCCAGCAGTACCGACAGGGTCGATTACAATGAGCAGTTCTTC. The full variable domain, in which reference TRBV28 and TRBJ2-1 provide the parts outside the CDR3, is DVKVTQSSRYLVKRTGEKVFLECVQDMDHENMFWYRQDPGLGLRLIYFSYDVKMKEKGDIPEGYSVSREKKERFSLILESASTNQTSMYLCASSTDRVDYNEQFFGPGTRLTVL.